The clone carrying this T cell receptor (beta chain) was picked up many times. Its antigen remains unidentified. Time point defined: healthy volunteer bleed at 6 weeks. Unfractionated whole blood yielded the extracted total RNA. As the library was built, unique molecular identifiers were attached to individual cDNA molecules. Each CDR3 protein is one row after TCRdb ran MiXCR on the RACE reads. The table shows approximately 34,000 distinct CDR3 sequences, with 5.5% occurring only once. The sample belongs to a study of human T cells and chemical hapten exposure. In the study overall: Variation in per-sample TCR yields came mainly from small pooled library volume differences.

Germline CDR1 SGHTA, CDR2 FQGNSA. The CDR3 runs 19 residues. V was shortened by 1 base and J by 0 bases, with 19 bases between the two germline ends. Study observations and caveats: The number of TCRs above 1 in 1000 frequency did not change after DPC sensitization.

The specimen sequenced was whole blood. This receptor was obtained from a human donor in good health. Some clones in this sample may be carry-over from other donors' samples. The rearrangement links TRBV7-2 to TRBJ2-1; D perhaps matches TRBD2 (6 bases). The CDR3 loop is CASSLDPQARGSSYNEQFF. The CDR3 bases are TGTGCCAGCAGCTTAGATCCCCAAGCACGGGGGAGCTCCTACAATGAGCAGTTCTTC. Full variable domain (missing parts from reference TRBV7-2 and TRBJ2-1): GAGVSQSPSNKVTEKGKDVELRCDPISGHTALYWYRQSLGQGLEFLIYFQGNSAPDKSGLPSDRFSAERTGGSVSTLTIQRTQQEDSAVYLCASSLDPQARGSSYNEQFFGPGTRLTVL.